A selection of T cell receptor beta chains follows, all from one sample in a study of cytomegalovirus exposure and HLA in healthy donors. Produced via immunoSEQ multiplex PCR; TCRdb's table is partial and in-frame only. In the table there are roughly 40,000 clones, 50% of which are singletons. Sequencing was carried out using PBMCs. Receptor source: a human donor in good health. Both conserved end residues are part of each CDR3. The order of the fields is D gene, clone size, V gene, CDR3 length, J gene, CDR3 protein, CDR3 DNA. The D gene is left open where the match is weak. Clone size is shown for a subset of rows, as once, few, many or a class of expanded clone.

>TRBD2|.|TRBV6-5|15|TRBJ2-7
CASSTPGLAGPEQYF
TGTGCCAGCAGTACCCCGGGACTAGCGGGGCCCGAGCAGTACTTC
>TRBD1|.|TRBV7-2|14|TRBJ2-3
CASSLNRGQDTQYF
TGTGCCAGCAGCCTTAACAGGGGGCAAGATACGCAGTATTTT
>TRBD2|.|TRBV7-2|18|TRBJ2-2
CASSLWPTSGSRLGELFF
TGTGCCAGCAGCTTATGGCCTACTAGCGGGAGTAGGCTCGGGGAGCTGTTTTTT
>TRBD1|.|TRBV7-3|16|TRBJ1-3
CASSFQGAESGNTIYF
TGTGCCAGCAGCTTCCAGGGGGCAGAGTCTGGAAACACCATATATTTT
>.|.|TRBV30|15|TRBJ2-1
CAWKEWASGRGEQFF
TGTGCCTGGAAGGAATGGGCTAGCGGAAGGGGGGAGCAGTTCTTC
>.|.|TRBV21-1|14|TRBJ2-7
CASSIPGQRNEQYF
TGTGCCAGCAGCATCCCGGGACAGAGGAACGAGCAGTACTTC
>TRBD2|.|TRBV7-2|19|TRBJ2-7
CASSLGGRGTTALGHEQYF
TGTGCCAGCAGCTTAGGAGGGCGGGGGACCACTGCACTGGGACACGAGCAGTACTTC
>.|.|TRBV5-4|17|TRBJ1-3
CASAPEETYGVGNTIYF
TGTGCCAGCGCCCCGGAGGAAACCTACGGGGTTGGAAACACCATATATTTT
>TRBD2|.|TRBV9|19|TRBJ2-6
CASSPGLARFGSGANVLTF
TGTGCCAGCAGCCCCGGACTAGCGCGTTTCGGCTCTGGGGCCAACGTCCTGACTTTC
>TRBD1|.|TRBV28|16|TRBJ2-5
CASTSPSGTAQETQYF
TGTGCCAGCACCTCTCCCTCCGGGACAGCCCAAGAGACCCAGTACTTC
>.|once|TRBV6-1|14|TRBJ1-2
CASSEPREEVGYTF
TGTGCCAGCAGTGAACCCAGGGAGGAAGTGGGCTACACCTTC
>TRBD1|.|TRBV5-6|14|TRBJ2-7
CASGHGTGVYEQYF
TGTGCCAGCGGCCACGGGACAGGGGTCTACGAGCAGTACTTC
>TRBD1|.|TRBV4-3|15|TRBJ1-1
CASSQDPGGWTEAFF
TGCGCCAGCAGCCAAGATCCAGGGGGATGGACTGAAGCTTTCTTT
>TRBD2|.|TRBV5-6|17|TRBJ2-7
CASSLRGVGTSSHEQYF
TGTGCCAGCAGCTTGAGGGGCGTCGGGACTAGCAGCCACGAGCAGTACTTC
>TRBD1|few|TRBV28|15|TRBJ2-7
CASSLGTGVSYEQYF
TGTGCCAGCAGTTTGGGGACAGGGGTCTCCTACGAGCAGTACTTC
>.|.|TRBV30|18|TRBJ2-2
CAWRRGTMRMLSTGELFF
TGTGCCTGGAGACGGGGTACGATGAGGATGCTGTCAACCGGGGAGCTGTTTTTT
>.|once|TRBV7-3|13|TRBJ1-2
CASSLNDLRGYTF
TGTGCCAGCAGCTTAAACGATCTTCGGGGCTACACCTTC
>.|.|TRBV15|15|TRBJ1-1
CATSIRWPGDTEAFF
TGTGCCACCAGCATACGTTGGCCCGGGGACACTGAAGCTTTCTTT
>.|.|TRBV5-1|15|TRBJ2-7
CASVLGAGNGYEQYF
TGCGCCAGCGTACTTGGGGCAGGGAATGGGTACGAGCAGTACTTC
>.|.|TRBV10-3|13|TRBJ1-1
CAISAVGGTEAFF
TGTGCCATCAGTGCCGTGGGGGGAACTGAAGCTTTCTTT
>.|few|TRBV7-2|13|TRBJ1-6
CASGPQGFSPLHF
TGTGCCAGCGGGCCGCAGGGATTCTCACCCCTCCACTTT
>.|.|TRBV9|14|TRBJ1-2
CASSVANANYGYTF
TGTGCCAGCAGCGTAGCCAATGCTAACTATGGCTACACCTTC
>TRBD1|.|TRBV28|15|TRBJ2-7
CASSSSGTGFYEQYF
TGTGCCAGCAGTTCATCCGGGACAGGGTTTTACGAGCAGTACTTC
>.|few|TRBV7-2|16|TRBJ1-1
CASSFTGTPWTTEAFF
TGTGCCAGCAGCTTCACAGGGACACCCTGGACCACTGAAGCTTTCTTT
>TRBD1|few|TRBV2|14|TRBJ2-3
CASSLTGGTDTQYF
TGTGCCAGCAGCTTGACAGGGGGGACAGATACGCAGTATTTT
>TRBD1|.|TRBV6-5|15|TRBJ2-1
CASSADRAPSNEQFF
TGTGCCAGCAGTGCCGACAGGGCACCCAGCAATGAGCAGTTCTTC
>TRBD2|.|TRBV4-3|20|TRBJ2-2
CASSQGLNSGGLLNTGELFF
TGCGCCAGCAGCCAAGGTCTGAATAGCGGGGGCCTCCTTAACACCGGGGAGCTGTTTTTT
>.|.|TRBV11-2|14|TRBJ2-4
CASSLVQGQNIQYF
TGTGCCAGCAGCTTAGTACAGGGCCAAAACATTCAGTACTTC
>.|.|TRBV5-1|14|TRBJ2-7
CASSLDRVSYEQYF
TGCGCCAGCAGCTTGGACAGGGTCTCGTACGAGCAGTACTTC
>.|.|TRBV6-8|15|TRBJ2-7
CASSYSSFYSYEQYF
TGTGCCAGCAGTTACTCGAGTTTCTACTCCTACGAGCAGTACTTC
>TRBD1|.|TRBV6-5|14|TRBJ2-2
CASSLLSGQGGLFF
TGTGCCAGCAGTCTACTTTCCGGACAGGGGGGGCTGTTTTTT
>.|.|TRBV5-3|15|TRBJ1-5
CARSLVTGGDQPQHF
TGTGCCAGAAGCTTGGTTACGGGGGGGGATCAGCCCCAGCATTTT
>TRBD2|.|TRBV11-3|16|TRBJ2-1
CASSLGLAGGPGEQFF
TGTGCCAGCAGCTTAGGGCTAGCGGGAGGGCCCGGTGAGCAGTTCTTC
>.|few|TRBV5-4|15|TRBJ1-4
CASSLGGASDEKLFF
TGTGCCAGCAGCTTGGGCGGGGCTAGCGATGAAAAACTGTTTTTT
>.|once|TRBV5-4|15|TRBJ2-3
CASSFRGSSTDTQYF
TGTGCCAGCAGCTTCCGCGGCTCTAGCACAGATACGCAGTATTTT
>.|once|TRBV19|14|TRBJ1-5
CASSRTISNQPQHF
TGTGCCAGTAGTAGAACTATCAGCAATCAGCCCCAGCATTTT